Below are 18 T cell receptor beta chains sequenced from a single sample in a study of radiotherapy plus CTLA-4 blockade in lung cancer. Repertoires were generated with immunoSEQ multiplex PCR, while TCRdb's copy carries only in-frame clones and drops some. The table shows over 85,000 clones, with under 85% occurring only once. The sample consisted of peripheral blood, taken from a patient treated with radiotherapy plus ipilimumab. These receptors all come from a human donor with non-small cell lung cancer who had a partial response to radiotherapy plus ipilimumab. Some clones in this sample may be carry-over from other donors' samples.

In regard to this clone: A junction end diverges from the germline sequence, so it may reflect a read error. The V and J genes are TRBV2 and TRBJ1-1; D remains ambiguous. CDR1 is SNHLY and CDR2 is FYNNEI in the germline V gene. CDR3 size: 13 residues. The CDR3 spells CASRSLDVGPLLF. The CDR3 DNA reads TGTGCCAGCAGATCACTAGATGTCGGACCCCTGCTCTTT. Supplemented by reference TRBV2 and TRBJ1-1, the full variable domain reads EPEVTQTPSHQVTQMGQEVILRCVPISNHLYFYWYRQILGQKVEFLVSFYNNEISEKSEIFDDQFSVERPDGSNFTLKIRSTKLEDSAMYFCASRSLDVGPLLFGQGTRLTVV.

The chain has TRBV6-6 and TRBJ2-1; D uncertain. CDR1 and CDR2 from the germline V gene are MNHNY and SVGAGI (reference sequence). Trimming removed 0 bases from V and 10 bases from J, with 4 bases in between. This CDR3 region has 11 residues. The CDR3 DNA reads TGTGCCAGCAGTTACTCGAGGGAGCAGTTCTTC. It encodes CASSYSREQFF.

This chain's CDR3 is CASSVVGTGYNEQFF. CDR3 sequence (DNA): TGTGCCAGCAGCGTAGTTGGGACAGGGTATAATGAGCAGTTCTTC. The chain recombines TRBV9 with TRBJ2-1, with 9 positions matching TRBD1. The CDR3 length is 15 residues. CDR1 is SGDLS and CDR2 is YYNGEE in the germline V gene. The J segment lost 7 bases and the V segment lost 0 bases, leaving 5 bases of the junction unmatched.

This clone appeared a few times. The CDR3 is CASKPLAGGLSEQYF. As DNA, the CDR3 is TGTGCCAGCAAGCCCCTGGCGGGGGGGCTGAGTGAGCAGTACTTC. The chain couples TRBV2 to TRBJ2-7; the match to TRBD2 covers 9 bases. This CDR3 has 15 amino acids. With V trimmed by 7 bases and J by 7 bases, 14 bases remained unmatched. Germline-derived CDR1 and CDR2 are SNHLY and FYNNEI.

The V and J genes are TRBV13 and TRBJ2-1; 7 nucleotides align to TRBD2. The CDR3 runs to 14 residues. The germline V gene has CDR1 PRHDT and CDR2 FYEKMQ (reference sequence). V was clipped by 5 bases and J by 5 bases; unmatched bases: 6. The CDR3 nucleotides read TGTGCCAGCAGCCACGGACTAGTCGACAATGAGCAGTTCTTC. Translation gives CASSHGLVDNEQFF.

The chain links TRBV5-4 to TRBJ1-2; 8 bases line up with TRBD1. Germline V CDR1 and CDR2: SGHNT, YYREEE (reference sequence). V gave up 3 bases and J gave up 6 bases; unmatched junction bases: 13. CDR3 length: 16 amino acids. The DNA of the CDR3 is TGTGCCAGCAGCTCCTACAGCACAGGGGGTATAGATGGCTACACCTTC. Protein: CASSSYSTGGIDGYTF.

V is TRBV7-6 and J is TRBJ2-5, with D possibly TRBD1 on 6 matching bases. Germline V gene sequence: CDR1 SGHVS, CDR2 FNYEAQ. CDR3 size: 14 residues. Trimming took 3 bases from V and 5 from J, leaving 13 bases between them. The CDR3 loop is CASSFTGPKETQYF. The CDR3 coding sequence is TGTGCCAGCAGCTTTACAGGGCCGAAGGAGACCCAGTACTTC.

This clone came up a few times. This chain uses TRBV6-1 with TRBJ1-4; 7 bases line up with TRBD1. The germline gives CDR1 MNHNS, CDR2 SASEGT. The CDR3 is made up of 14 amino acids. V was pared by 6 bases and J by 7 bases, with 8 bases of the junction left unmatched. The CDR3 region has the DNA TGTGCCAGCAGCCCGGGACAGTGGCCTGAAAAACTGTTTTTT. Protein sequence: CASSPGQWPEKLFF.

The genes are TRBV7-9 and TRBJ2-3; tentative D call: TRBD1 (5 bases). Per the germline V gene, CDR1 is SEHNR and CDR2 is FQNEAQ (reference sequence). Trimming left V 3 bases short and J 4 bases short, with 5 bases between. The CDR3 spans 12 residues. The CDR3 loop reads CASSLTADTQYF. In DNA form, the CDR3 reads TGTGCCAGCAGCTTGACAGCAGATACGCAGTATTTT.

The chain uses TRBV2 and TRBJ2-5; 9 nucleotides line up with TRBD1. CDR1 is SNHLY and CDR2 is FYNNEI in the germline V gene. Unmatched junction bases numbered 8, after V lost 5 bases and J lost 1 base. The CDR3 has 16 amino acids. Here the CDR3 reads CASSPRQGGLQETQYF. As DNA, the CDR3 is TGTGCCAGCAGTCCTAGACAGGGGGGACTCCAAGAGACCCAGTACTTC.

This clone was detected only a few times. The V gene is TRBV28, the J gene TRBJ2-7; D possibly corresponds to TRBD2 (6 bases). Deletions cut 3 bases from V and 3 bases from J, with 21 bases between. This CDR3 comprises 17 residues. The germline V gene has CDR1 MDHEN and CDR2 SYDVKM. In nucleotides, the CDR3 is TGTGCCAGCAGTTTTAGGATAGGGGAGGACGAGCGCTACGAGCAGTACTTC. The encoded protein is CASSFRIGEDERYEQYF. The whole variable domain, remainder taken from reference TRBV28 and TRBJ2-7, is DVKVTQSSRYLVKRTGEKVFLECVQDMDHENMFWYRQDPGLGLRLIYFSYDVKMKEKGDIPEGYSVSREKKERFSLILESASTNQTSMYLCASSFRIGEDERYEQYFGPGTRLTVT.

V gene TRBV28 combines with J gene TRBJ1-2; a weak D match, TRBD1 (5 bases). Germline V lookup: CDR1 MDHEN, CDR2 SYDVKM. This CDR3 has 14 amino acids. V was shortened by 8 bases and J by 1 base, with 14 bases between the two germline ends. The CDR3 spells CASRQQGDNYGYTF. The CDR3 nucleotides are TGTGCCAGCCGACAACAAGGGGATAACTATGGCTACACCTTC.

The V gene is TRBV1, the J gene TRBJ2-7; TRBD1 is the table's D call and was not checked against the DNA. TRBV1 is a documented pseudogene. There are 14 residues in the CDR3. In DNA, the CDR3 is TGCACCAGCACCGCCGGGACAGGACAGTACGAGCAGTACTTC. This translates into CTSTAGTGQYEQYF.

V is TRBV28 and J is TRBJ1-1, with D possibly matching TRBD1 (6 bases). Germline V gene lookup returns CDR1 MDHEN and CDR2 SYDVKM. The CDR3 runs 15 residues. V was cut by 9 bases and J by 0 bases, with 17 bases left in between. This CDR3 is CASGGAGALNTEAFF. The CDR3 nucleotides read TGTGCCAGTGGGGGGGCAGGAGCCTTGAACACTGAAGCTTTCTTT. The full variable domain, its missing parts supplied by reference TRBV28 and TRBJ1-1, is DVKVTQSSRYLVKRTGEKVFLECVQDMDHENMFWYRQDPGLGLRLIYFSYDVKMKEKGDIPEGYSVSREKKERFSLILESASTNQTSMYLCASGGAGALNTEAFFGQGTRLTVV.

The chain couples TRBV9 to TRBJ2-6, with 7 bases matching TRBD1. Losses at the gene ends were 3 bases for V and 5 bases for J; bases not matched to a gene: 11. Germline lookup yields CDR1 SGDLS and CDR2 YYNGEE. The CDR3 has 17 amino acids. The chain's CDR3 is CASSGTGSTLWANVLTF. CDR3 in DNA: TGTGCCAGCAGCGGGACAGGTTCGACTTTATGGGCCAACGTCCTGACTTTC. Together with reference TRBV9 and TRBJ2-6, the CDR3 gives the full variable domain: DSGVTQTPKHLITATGQRVTLRCSPRSGDLSVYWYQQSLDQGLQFLIQYYNGEERAKGNILERFSAQQFPDLHSELNLSSLELGDSALYFCASSGTGSTLWANVLTFGAGSRLTVL.

The chain carries TRBV19 and TRBJ2-5; 10 bases align to TRBD2. Trimming removed 3 bases from V and 5 bases from J; junction bases left unmatched: 6. CDR1 is LNHDA, CDR2 SQIVND, per germline (reference sequence). This CDR3 is 15 amino acids long. CDR3 nucleotides: TGTGCCAGTAGTATTCGCCTAGCGGGAGTGGAGACCCAGTACTTC. Translation gives CASSIRLAGVETQYF.

This clone appeared a single time. The chain is built from TRBV29-1 and TRBJ2-1; D possibly corresponds to TRBD2 (7 bases). The CDR3 covers 12 residues. Germline lookup yields CDR1 SQVTM and CDR2 ANQGSEA. The germline V and J ends were trimmed by 7 bases and 7 bases, with 14 bases remaining between them. The CDR3 DNA is TGCAGCGGGGGAGGGCAGGGGAATGAGCAGTTCTTC. It yields the protein CSGGGQGNEQFF.

V gene TRBV7-9 combines with J gene TRBJ1-6, with 7 positions matching TRBD1. The CDR3 is made up of 15 amino acids. Looked up from germline, CDR1 is SEHNR and CDR2 is FQNEAQ (reference sequence). Germline trimming cut 1 base from V and 7 bases from J; bases unmatched to any gene: 4. The CDR3 is CASSLEGAQNSPLHF. CDR3 in DNA: TGTGCCAGCAGCTTAGAGGGGGCACAGAATTCACCCCTCCACTTT.